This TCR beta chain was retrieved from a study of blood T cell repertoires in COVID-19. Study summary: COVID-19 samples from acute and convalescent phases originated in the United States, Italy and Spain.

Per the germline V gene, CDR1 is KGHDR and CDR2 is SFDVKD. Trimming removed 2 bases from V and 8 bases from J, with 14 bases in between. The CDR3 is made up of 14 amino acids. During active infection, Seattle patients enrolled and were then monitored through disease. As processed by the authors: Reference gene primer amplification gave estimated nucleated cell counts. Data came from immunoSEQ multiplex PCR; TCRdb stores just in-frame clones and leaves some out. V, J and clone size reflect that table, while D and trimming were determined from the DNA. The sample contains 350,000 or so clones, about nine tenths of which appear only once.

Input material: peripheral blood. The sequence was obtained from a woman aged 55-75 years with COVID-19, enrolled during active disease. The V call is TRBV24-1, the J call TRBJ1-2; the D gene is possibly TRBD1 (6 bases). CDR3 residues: CATSDSPGARGYTF. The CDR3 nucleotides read TGTGCCACCAGTGATTCGCCAGGGGCACGAGGCTACACCTTC.